Sequencing of this T cell receptor beta chain was carried out in a study of blood T cell repertoires in COVID-19. Across the study: COVID-19 samples collected from the United States, Italy and Spain covered acute and convalescent phases. Sources were T cells, B-cell-depleted T cells, or PBMCs; the material itself was cDNA or gDNA.

Germline values: CDR1 MNHEY, CDR2 SVGAGI. The length of the CDR3 is 15 residues. The trim removed 1 base at V and 4 bases at J, leaving 6 bases unmatched. Libraries were prepared by immunoSEQ multiplex PCR; TCRdb keeps only in-frame clonotypes and omits some of them. The sample consists of 250,000 to 350,000 clones, 87% of them appearing once. Sample: peripheral blood. This receptor was taken from a woman aged 45-65 years who had recovered from COVID-19. This chain joins TRBV6-5 and TRBJ1-2, with 7 nucleotides matching TRBD1. This CDR3 reads CASSYFLGQSYGYTF. DNA for the CDR3: TGTGCCAGCAGTTACTTCTTGGGACAGAGCTATGGCTACACCTTC.